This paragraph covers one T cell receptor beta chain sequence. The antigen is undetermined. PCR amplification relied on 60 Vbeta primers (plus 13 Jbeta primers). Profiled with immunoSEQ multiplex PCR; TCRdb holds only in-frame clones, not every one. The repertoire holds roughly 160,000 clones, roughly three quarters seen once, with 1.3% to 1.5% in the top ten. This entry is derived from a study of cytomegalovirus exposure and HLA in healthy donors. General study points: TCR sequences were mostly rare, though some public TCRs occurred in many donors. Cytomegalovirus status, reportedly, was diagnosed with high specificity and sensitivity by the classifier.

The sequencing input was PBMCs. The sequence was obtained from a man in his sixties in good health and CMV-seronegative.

DNA of the CDR3: TGTGCCAGCAGCTTCGGGGGGACAGGGGACACCGGGGAGCTGTTTTTT. It codes for CASSFGGTGDTGELFF. V is TRBV7-6 and J is TRBJ2-2; 10 bases are shared with TRBD1. This CDR3 has 16 residues. Unmatched junction bases numbered 4, after V lost 3 bases and J lost 3 bases. Per the germline V gene, CDR1 is SGHVS and CDR2 is FNYEAQ.